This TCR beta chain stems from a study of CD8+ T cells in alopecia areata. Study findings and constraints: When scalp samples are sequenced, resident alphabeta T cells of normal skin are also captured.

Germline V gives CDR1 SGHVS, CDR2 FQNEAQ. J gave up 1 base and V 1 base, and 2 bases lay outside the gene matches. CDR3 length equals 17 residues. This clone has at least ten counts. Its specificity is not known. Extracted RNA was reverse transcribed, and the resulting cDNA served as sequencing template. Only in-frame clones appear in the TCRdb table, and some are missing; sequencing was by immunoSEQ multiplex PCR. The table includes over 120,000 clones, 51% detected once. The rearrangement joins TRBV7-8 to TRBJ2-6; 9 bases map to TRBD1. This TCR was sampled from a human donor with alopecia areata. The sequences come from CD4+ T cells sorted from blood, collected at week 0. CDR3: CASSLGDRASGANVLTF. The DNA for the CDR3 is TGTGCCAGCAGCTTAGGGGACAGGGCATCTGGGGCCAACGTCCTGACTTTC.